This entry features one TCR beta chain sequence. In the original processing: For nucleated cells, counts were estimated from reference gene primer amplification. Only in-frame clones appear in the TCRdb table, and some are missing; sequencing was by immunoSEQ multiplex PCR. V, J and clone size are those of that table, while D and trimming were read from the DNA. The sample carries over 400,000 clones, roughly 89% recorded once. This sample is part of a study of blood T cell repertoires in COVID-19. Germline CDR1 and CDR2: ENHRY and SYGVKD. The CDR3 contains 14 residues. V lost 2 bases and J lost 11, with 15 bases in between.

The clonotype originates from a woman in her forties or fifties with COVID-19, enrolled during active disease. The gene calls are TRBV10-3 and TRBJ1-4; D is ambiguous. The sample consisted of peripheral blood. The CDR3 region is CAISEGQAESKLFF. CDR3 DNA sequence: TGTGCCATCAGTGAGGGCCAGGCTGAGAGCAAACTGTTTTTT.